This entry features one T cell receptor beta chain sequence. No antigen is known for it. The data belong to a study of T cell responses to AZD1222 COVID-19 vaccine. Using immunoSEQ multiplex PCR, the repertoire was profiled, and TCRdb retains in-frame clones only, with some absent. The sample holds 150,000 to 200,000 clones, around 90% seen once. Overall study results and limits: Spike-specific TCR breadth and depth grew following two AZD1222 doses.

The CDR3 loop spans 14 amino acids. Trimming took 6 bases from V and 7 from J; bases not matched to a gene: 9. Germline CDR1 and CDR2: SGHNT and YYREEE (reference sequence). V usage is TRBV5-4 and J usage is TRBJ2-2, with 7 bases identical to TRBD2. This TCR derives from an adult who received the AZD1222 COVID-19 vaccine. The specimen was peripheral blood, collected 28 days after the second AZD1222 dose. CDR3 nucleotides: TGTGCCAGCAAGCCGGGAGGTTGGGACGGGGAGCTGTTTTTT. This sequence encodes CASKPGGWDGELFF.